The T cell receptor (beta chain) described here comes from a study of radiotherapy plus CTLA-4 blockade in lung cancer. About this clone: Its matching antigen is unknown.

General study results and limits: Blood TCR clones of tumor origin expanded after radiotherapy plus ipilimumab. Interferon-beta, together with early blood T cell clone dynamics, reportedly best predicted response.

The repertoire was sequenced with immunoSEQ multiplex PCR; TCRdb's copy has only in-frame clones and lacks some. Of 56,000 or so clones detected, roughly 80% appear once; the ten largest clones hold 3.2%. Receiving focal radiation plus CTLA-4 blockade with ipilimumab were patients who had chemo-refractory metastatic non-small-cell lung cancer. The CDR3 is 16 amino acids. Trimming took 5 bases from V and 6 from J; bases not matched to a gene: 11. The V gene's germline CDR1 is SGHRS and CDR2 YFSETQ. The sample in question was peripheral blood, obtained from a patient treated with radiotherapy plus ipilimumab. The origin of this receptor is a human donor with non-small cell lung cancer who had a partial response to radiotherapy plus ipilimumab. The chain uses TRBV5-1 and TRBJ1-6, with 7 bases matching TRBD1. For the CDR3, the DNA is TGCGCCAGCAGTCCCCGACAGGGAGAGTCTAATTCACCCCTCCACTTT. Translating it yields CASSPRQGESNSPLHF.